Presented here are 28 T cell receptor beta chains from one specimen sequenced in a study of a mutant IDH1 vaccine in newly diagnosed glioma. No antigen has been identified for these receptors. Some clones are missing from TCRdb's copy, which holds only in-frame ones; the method was immunoSEQ multiplex PCR. The table includes about 32,000 clones, around 73% detected once. The time point here: week 35, safety follow-up. Every single dose of the vaccine, 300 ug of mutant IDH1 20-mer peptide, came with topical imiquimod. The material was PBMCs, obtained from a glioma patient whose treatment included an IDH1 peptide vaccine. The receptors stem from a middle-aged woman with glioma.

The V gene is TRBV5-1, the J gene TRBJ2-5, with 9 bases that match TRBD1. Trimming at V came to 1 base and at J to 5 bases, leaving 3 bases not matched to a gene. In germline, CDR1 is SGHRS, CDR2 YFSETQ. The CDR3 is made up of 14 amino acids. Written as DNA, the CDR3 is TGCGCCAGCAGCTTGAACAGGGGGCAGGAGACCCAGTACTTC. Translation gives CASSLNRGQETQYF.

For the CDR3, the DNA is TGCGCCAGCAGCCGTTTCCAGGGGACACTCGCCCCAGAGACCCAGTACTTC. This gives the protein CASSRFQGTLAPETQYF. The chain has TRBV5-1 and TRBJ2-5, with D maybe TRBD1 (6 bases). The CDR3 contains 17 residues. CDR1 is SGHRS and CDR2 is YFSETQ in the germline V gene. The ends were cut back, 4 bases at V and 4 bases at J, with 23 bases in the middle.

This chain uses TRBV19 with TRBJ2-7, with unresolved D. Trimming removed 2 bases from V and 4 bases from J, with 9 bases in between. Germline V lookup: CDR1 LNHDA, CDR2 SQIVND (reference sequence). This CDR3 contains 13 residues. The CDR3 loop is CASSISYSYEQYF. CDR3 in DNA: TGTGCCAGTAGTATAAGTTACAGTTACGAGCAGTACTTC.

The chain combines TRBV5-1 with TRBJ1-1, with D possibly matching TRBD1 (6 bases). Trimming stripped 4 bases from V and 0 bases from J, with 13 bases between. Per germline, CDR1 SGHRS and CDR2 YFSETQ. The CDR3 is 15 amino acids. CDR3 loop: CASSAARGLNTEAFF. DNA for the CDR3: TGCGCCAGCAGCGCGGCCAGGGGATTGAACACTGAAGCTTTCTTT.

The chain is built from TRBV5-1 and TRBJ2-7; 7 nucleotides agree with TRBD2. The J segment lost 5 bases and the V segment lost 2 bases, leaving 7 bases of the junction unmatched. In germline, CDR1 is SGHRS, CDR2 YFSETQ. CDR3 length: 14 residues. CDR3 bases: TGCGCCAGCAGCTTAACCGGGACTAATGACGAGCAGTACTTC. Residues: CASSLTGTNDEQYF.

This clone was detected once. V is TRBV5-4 and J is TRBJ2-5, with D perhaps TRBD2 (5 bases). The CDR3 length is 14 residues. Germline loops: CDR1 SGHNT, CDR2 YYREEE (reference sequence). The V end lost 6 bases, the J end lost 6 bases, and 18 bases lay between the germline ends. CDR3: CASTFGEGGKTQYF. The CDR3 DNA is TGTGCCAGCACCTTTGGCGAGGGTGGAAAGACCCAGTACTTC.

A single count supports this clone. The genes are TRBV29-1 and TRBJ2-3; D not certain. Germline V gives CDR1 SQVTM, CDR2 ANQGSEA. V lost 0 bases and J 5 bases, leaving 6 bases between the germline ends. The CDR3 totals 12 residues. CDR3 amino acids: CSVEDRLDTQYF. The CDR3 DNA follows: TGCAGCGTTGAAGATCGACTAGATACGCAGTATTTT.

The rearrangement uses TRBV4-1 and TRBJ1-1; D is perhaps TRBD1 (6 bases). Germline CDR1 MGHRA, CDR2 YSYEKL. The CDR3 loop spans 17 amino acids. Trimming shortened V by 0 bases and J by 4 bases, and 18 bases separated the two germline ends. The CDR3 protein is CASSQDGWGLAGTEAFF. DNA for the CDR3: TGCGCCAGCAGCCAAGACGGGTGGGGGCTCGCCGGCACTGAAGCTTTCTTT.

This chain joins TRBV30 and TRBJ1-1; TRBD1 matches at 7 bases. This CDR3 is built from 14 residues. Germline assignment: CDR1 GTSNPN and CDR2 SVGIG (reference sequence). V gave up 5 bases and J gave up 1 base; unmatched junction bases: 7. CDR3 in DNA: TGTGCCTGGGCCCCGGGACAGCCGAACACTGAAGCTTTCTTT. This translates into CAWAPGQPNTEAFF.

The chain uses TRBV29-1 and TRBJ2-3; the match to TRBD2 covers 7 bases. Unmatched junction bases numbered 10, after V lost 7 bases and J lost 6 bases. The CDR3 has 13 residues. The germline V gene has CDR1 SQVTM and CDR2 ANQGSEA. This CDR3 is CSAAGDLGDTQYF. The CDR3 DNA sequence: TGCAGCGCTGCGGGGGACCTGGGTGATACGCAGTATTTT.

The rearrangement joins TRBV5-6 to TRBJ2-2, with TRBD1 matching 7 bases. Germline trimming cut 2 bases from V and 8 bases from J; bases unmatched to any gene: 3. The CDR3 has 13 residues. Germline V gives CDR1 SGHDT, CDR2 YYEEEE. CDR3 sequence (DNA): TGTGCCAGCAGCTTACCGACAGGGGGGGAGCTGTTTTTT. Translation gives CASSLPTGGELFF.

The rearrangement links TRBV10-3 to TRBJ1-6; D is perhaps TRBD1 (6 bases). This CDR3 has 16 residues. V lost 0 bases and J lost 8, with 14 bases in between. Germline-derived CDR1 and CDR2 are ENHRY and SYGVKD. CDR3 nucleotide sequence: TGTGCCATCAGTGAGTCTCGCGGGGGCCGGGATTCACCCCTCCACTTT. Amino acids: CAISESRGGRDSPLHF.

The CDR3 DNA is TGCGCCAGCAGCTTGGGGCAGAACTACGAGCAGTACTTC. It encodes CASSLGQNYEQYF. This chain links TRBV5-1 with TRBJ2-7; D gene ambiguous. The CDR3 contains 13 residues. V was pared by 0 bases and J by 3 bases, with 7 bases between. The germline V gene encodes CDR1 SGHRS and CDR2 YFSETQ.

The chain combines TRBV9 with TRBJ1-2; 7 bases match TRBD1. V lost 4 bases to trimming and J lost 2 bases; unmatched junction nucleotides: 8. This CDR3 comprises 15 residues. Per the germline V gene, CDR1 is SGDLS and CDR2 is YYNGEE. In DNA, the CDR3 is TGTGCCAGCAGCCTCCCCAGGGGGACAAACTATGGCTACACCTTC. Protein sequence: CASSLPRGTNYGYTF.

The chain recombines TRBV5-1 with TRBJ2-1, with TRBD2 matching over 14 bases. Germline assignment: CDR1 SGHRS and CDR2 YFSETQ. Trimming at V came to 5 bases and at J to 4 bases, leaving 2 bases not matched to a gene. The CDR3 contains 15 residues. The CDR3 nucleotides are TGCGCCAGCAGGACTAGCGGGGGGGATTACAATGAGCAGTTCTTC. As protein: CASRTSGGDYNEQFF.

The gene calls are TRBV30 and TRBJ2-5, with D possibly being TRBD1 or TRBD2 (6 bases each). The CDR3 extends over 15 amino acids. Germline values: CDR1 GTSNPN, CDR2 SVGIG (reference sequence). Trimming took 2 bases from V and 2 from J, leaving 15 bases between them. CDR3: CAWSLKGGLQETQYF. As DNA, the CDR3 is TGTGCCTGGAGTCTCAAGGGGGGTCTGCAAGAGACCCAGTACTTC.

This clone was detected only a few times. The rearrangement links TRBV4-2 to TRBJ1-1; D is unclear. Germline V lookup: CDR1 LGHNA, CDR2 YNFKEQ. The CDR3 has 15 amino acids. The V end lost 4 bases, the J end lost 3 bases, and 15 bases lay between the germline ends. The CDR3 protein is CASSLPIGRDTEAFF. CDR3 in DNA: TGTGCCAGCAGCCTGCCCATTGGCCGGGACACTGAAGCTTTCTTT.

CDR3 coding DNA: TGTGCCTGGAGTCTTCCGGGACAGTTCAATTCACCCCTCCACTTT. Translating it yields CAWSLPGQFNSPLHF. This chain links TRBV30 with TRBJ1-6; 7 bases map to TRBD1. From germline, CDR1 is GTSNPN and CDR2 SVGIG (reference sequence). There are 15 residues in the CDR3. V was pared by 2 bases and J by 7 bases, with 8 bases of the junction left unmatched.

The rearrangement links TRBV30 to TRBJ2-1; unclear D gene. Germline CDR1 is GTSNPN and CDR2 is SVGIG (reference sequence). The CDR3 runs 14 residues. Trimming cost V 5 bases and J 0 bases, with 11 bases left between them. The CDR3 reads CAWSDRLSYNEQFF. In nucleotides, the CDR3 is TGTGCCTGGTCCGACCGTCTCTCCTACAATGAGCAGTTCTTC.

The chain uses TRBV6-5 and TRBJ1-2, with no clear D. Germline V gene sequence: CDR1 MNHEY, CDR2 SVGAGI. CDR3 length equals 10 residues. V was cut by 7 bases and J by 7 bases, with 7 bases left in between. CDR3 nucleotide sequence: TGTGCCAGCAACCTAGGTGGCTACACCTTC. It specifies CASNLGGYTF.

The V gene is TRBV7-9, the J gene TRBJ2-7; 9 positions agree with TRBD2. Trimming took 4 bases from V and 6 from J; bases not matched to a gene: 10. CDR1 SEHNR and CDR2 FQNEAQ come from the germline V gene (reference sequence). The CDR3 consists of 15 residues. The CDR3 DNA sequence: TGTGCCAGCAGCTCATCCGGGACTAGCACCGGCGAGCAGTACTTC. This gives the protein CASSSSGTSTGEQYF.

The chain links TRBV7-8 to TRBJ2-2; 9 nucleotides align to TRBD1. Trimming cost V 11 bases and J 1 base; bases outside gene matches: 8. In germline, CDR1 is SGHVS, CDR2 FQNEAQ. The CDR3 runs to 15 residues. The CDR3 DNA sequence: TGTGCCGGATATCAGGGACAGGGGAACACCGGGGAGCTGTTTTTT. This codes for CAGYQGQGNTGELFF. Full variable domain (remainder filled in from reference TRBV7-8 and TRBJ2-2): GAGVSQSPRYKVAKRGQDVALRCDPISGHVSLFWYQQALGQGPEFLTYFQNEAQLDKSGLPSDRFFAERPEGSVSTLKIQRTQQEDSAVYLCAGYQGQGNTGELFFGEGSRLTVL.

The CDR3, as DNA: TGTGCCAGCAGCCTTAGCGGGAACAATGAGCAGTTCTTC. As protein: CASSLSGNNEQFF. The genes are TRBV6-6 and TRBJ2-1, with 8 bases aligning to TRBD2. Losses at the gene ends were 6 bases for V and 5 bases for J; bases not matched to a gene: 3. Germline assignment: CDR1 MNHNY and CDR2 SVGAGI (reference sequence). The CDR3 sequence is 13 residues long.

The chain uses TRBV7-2 and TRBJ2-3; a weak D match, TRBD2 (6 bases). The V end was cut by 5 bases, the J end by 9 bases, with 21 bases between. Germline V CDR1 and CDR2: SGHTA, FQGNSA. The CDR3 spans 15 residues. CDR3 residues: CASSPAQTSGRTQYF. The CDR3 region has the DNA TGTGCCAGCAGCCCCGCCCAGACTAGTGGTCGGACGCAGTATTTT. Full variable domain (rest looked up from reference TRBV7-2 and TRBJ2-3): GAGVSQSPSNKVTEKGKDVELRCDPISGHTALYWYRQSLGQGLEFLIYFQGNSAPDKSGLPSDRFSAERTGGSVSTLTIQRTQQEDSAVYLCASSPAQTSGRTQYFGPGTRLTVL.

The chain couples TRBV29-1 to TRBJ2-3; no firm D call. The CDR3 has 13 residues. V lost 4 bases to trimming and J lost 2 bases, with 10 bases between them. The germline V gene encodes CDR1 SQVTM and CDR2 ANQGSEA. CDR3 sequence reads: CSVVSVPTDTQYF. The CDR3 DNA sequence: TGCAGCGTTGTATCGGTCCCCACAGATACGCAGTATTTT.

The chain links TRBV10-2 to TRBJ2-1; possibly TRBD2 for D (5 bases). The CDR3 extends over 14 amino acids. Germline V lookup: CDR1 WSHSY, CDR2 SAAADI. The V gene lost 6 bases and the J gene lost 6 bases, with 15 bases spanning the gap. The CDR3 nucleotides are TGCGCCAGCAGCCAAATCAGAGGGATCAATGAGCAGTTCTTC. Encoded protein: CASSQIRGINEQFF.

The sample holds one count of this clone. The rearrangement links TRBV6-5 to TRBJ2-7; the D is unclear. The CDR3 spans 15 residues. The germline gives CDR1 MNHEY, CDR2 SVGAGI. Trimming stripped 0 bases from V and 1 base from J, with 10 bases between. CDR3 sequence (DNA): TGTGCCAGCAGTTACTCGACCCCAGAGTCCTACGAGCAGTACTTC. This codes for CASSYSTPESYEQYF.

This chain connects TRBV5-4 to TRBJ1-6, with D perhaps matching TRBD1 (5 bases). Germline CDR1 reads SGHNT; CDR2 reads YYREEE (reference sequence). V dropped 4 bases and J dropped 7 bases, with 12 bases sitting between them. The CDR3 contains 14 residues. CDR3 sequence: CASSPWDRNSPLHF. The CDR3 region has the DNA TGTGCCAGCAGCCCCTGGGACCGGAATTCACCCCTCCACTTT.